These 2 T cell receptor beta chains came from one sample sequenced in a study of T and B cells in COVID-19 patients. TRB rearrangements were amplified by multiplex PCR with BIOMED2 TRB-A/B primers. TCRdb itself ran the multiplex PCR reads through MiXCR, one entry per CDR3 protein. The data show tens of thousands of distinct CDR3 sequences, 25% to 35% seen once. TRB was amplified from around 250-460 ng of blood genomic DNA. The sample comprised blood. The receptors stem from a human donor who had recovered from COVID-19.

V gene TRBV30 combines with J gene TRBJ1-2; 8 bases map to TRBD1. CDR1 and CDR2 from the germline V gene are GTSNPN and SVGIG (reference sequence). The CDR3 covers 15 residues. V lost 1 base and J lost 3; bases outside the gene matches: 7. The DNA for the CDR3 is TGTGCCTGGAGTGCCGGACAGGGCTTAGACTATGGCTACACCTTC. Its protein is CAWSAGQGLDYGYTF.

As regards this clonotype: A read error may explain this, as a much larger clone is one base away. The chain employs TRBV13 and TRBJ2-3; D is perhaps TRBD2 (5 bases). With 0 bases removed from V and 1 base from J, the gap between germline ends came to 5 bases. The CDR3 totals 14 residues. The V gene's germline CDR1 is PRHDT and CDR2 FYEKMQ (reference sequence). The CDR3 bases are TGTGCCAGCAGCTTAGGGGAGGGCACAGATACGCAGTATTTT. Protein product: CASSLGEGTDTQYF.